The rows below give T cell receptor beta chains drawn from one sample of a study of shared clonotypes between healthy human individuals. Produced via immunoSEQ multiplex PCR; TCRdb's table is partial and in-frame only. Here the sample spans roughly 2,300,000 clones, around 90% being singletons. Source material: naive CD4+ T cells from PBMCs. The receptors originated from a man aged 18-30 years in good health. Some clones in this sample may be carry-over from other donors' samples. The CDR3 runs from the conserved cysteine through the conserved F or W. Fields, in order: clone size, J gene, V gene, D gene, CDR3 protein, CDR3 DNA. D genes are given only for firm matches. Clone sizes are given selectively: once, few, many, or a class where the clone is expanded.

clone_size: -
j_call: TRBJ1-5
v_call: TRBV6-5
d_call: -
cdr3_aa: CASSYDRSVQPQHF
cdr3_nt: TGTGCCAGCAGTTACGACAGGTCTGTCCAGCCCCAGCATTTT

clone_size: -
j_call: TRBJ2-7
v_call: TRBV2
d_call: -
cdr3_aa: CASSEAPAGSFYEQYF
cdr3_nt: TGTGCCAGCAGTGAAGCCCCCGCAGGGTCGTTCTACGAGCAGTACTTC

clone_size: -
j_call: TRBJ1-2
v_call: TRBV28
d_call: -
cdr3_aa: CASSFVGRTYGYTF
cdr3_nt: TGTGCCAGCAGTTTTGTGGGACGGACGTATGGCTACACCTTC

clone_size: -
j_call: TRBJ2-3
v_call: TRBV5-1
d_call: -
cdr3_aa: CASSLQGPEDADTQYF
cdr3_nt: TGCGCCAGCAGCCTGCAGGGGCCCGAGGACGCAGATACGCAGTATTTT

clone_size: once
j_call: TRBJ2-5
v_call: TRBV28
d_call: TRBD1
cdr3_aa: CASSFNRGTQETQYF
cdr3_nt: TGTGCCAGCAGTTTTAACAGGGGGACCCAAGAGACCCAGTACTTC

clone_size: once
j_call: TRBJ2-7
v_call: TRBV28
d_call: TRBD1
cdr3_aa: CASTGARGLKEQYF
cdr3_nt: TGTGCCAGCACCGGGGCCAGGGGGCTTAAGGAGCAGTACTTC

clone_size: once
j_call: TRBJ2-7
v_call: TRBV7-9
d_call: TRBD2
cdr3_aa: CASSSVRWGEGQYEQYF
cdr3_nt: TGTGCCAGCAGCTCCGTCCGCTGGGGGGAGGGCCAGTACGAGCAGTACTTC

clone_size: -
j_call: TRBJ1-1
v_call: TRBV5-4
d_call: -
cdr3_aa: CASSPGGTRLTEAFF
cdr3_nt: TGTGCCAGCAGCCCGGGTGGCACCCGGCTAACTGAAGCTTTCTTT

clone_size: -
j_call: TRBJ2-7
v_call: TRBV9
d_call: -
cdr3_aa: CASSLGASVEQYF
cdr3_nt: TGTGCCAGCAGCCTCGGGGCTAGCGTCGAGCAGTACTTC

clone_size: -
j_call: TRBJ2-7
v_call: TRBV28
d_call: TRBD1
cdr3_aa: CASSFAGGGDEQYF
cdr3_nt: TGTGCCAGCAGTTTCGCAGGGGGCGGCGACGAGCAGTACTTC

clone_size: -
j_call: TRBJ2-7
v_call: TRBV7-2
d_call: TRBD2
cdr3_aa: CASSLAFSGLSYEQYF
cdr3_nt: TGTGCCAGCAGCTTAGCCTTTAGCGGGCTCTCCTACGAGCAGTACTTC

clone_size: few
j_call: TRBJ2-4
v_call: TRBV5-1
d_call: -
cdr3_aa: CASSLEASKNIQYF
cdr3_nt: TGCGCCAGCAGCTTAGAGGCCTCCAAAAACATTCAGTACTTC

clone_size: -
j_call: TRBJ2-3
v_call: TRBV2
d_call: -
cdr3_aa: CASLRPRTNGDTQYF
cdr3_nt: TGTGCCAGCCTACGTCCAAGGACAAACGGAGATACGCAGTATTTT

clone_size: -
j_call: TRBJ1-4
v_call: TRBV4-1
d_call: -
cdr3_aa: CASSQVGEVGEKLFF
cdr3_nt: TGCGCCAGCAGCCAAGTGGGGGAGGTTGGAGAAAAACTGTTTTTT

clone_size: -
j_call: TRBJ2-3
v_call: TRBV29-1
d_call: TRBD1
cdr3_aa: CSVGQGGTDTQYF
cdr3_nt: TGCAGCGTGGGACAGGGAGGGACAGATACGCAGTATTTT

clone_size: -
j_call: TRBJ1-2
v_call: TRBV25-1
d_call: -
cdr3_aa: CASISGWGYGYTF
cdr3_nt: TGTGCCAGCATCAGTGGCTGGGGCTATGGCTACACCTTC

clone_size: -
j_call: TRBJ2-7
v_call: TRBV7-2
d_call: -
cdr3_aa: CASSLGADGNSYEQYF
cdr3_nt: TGTGCCAGCAGCTTAGGGGCGGACGGGAACTCCTACGAGCAGTACTTC

clone_size: -
j_call: TRBJ2-3
v_call: TRBV5-1
d_call: -
cdr3_aa: CASSFRGEDRRSTDTQYF
cdr3_nt: TGCGCCAGCAGCTTCAGGGGGGAGGACCGACGAAGCACAGATACGCAGTATTTT

clone_size: once
j_call: TRBJ2-3
v_call: TRBV5-4
d_call: -
cdr3_aa: CASSLGGTRTDTQYF
cdr3_nt: TGTGCCAGCAGCTTGGGAGGGACCCGCACAGATACGCAGTATTTT

clone_size: -
j_call: TRBJ2-5
v_call: TRBV15
d_call: -
cdr3_aa: CATARGEGETQYF
cdr3_nt: TGTGCCACTGCCCGTGGGGAAGGGGAGACCCAGTACTTC

clone_size: -
j_call: TRBJ2-1
v_call: TRBV6-5
d_call: TRBD2
cdr3_aa: CASSYSASGTPNEQFF
cdr3_nt: TGTGCCAGCAGTTACTCGGCTAGCGGGACCCCCAATGAGCAGTTCTTC

clone_size: -
j_call: TRBJ1-2
v_call: TRBV11-2
d_call: -
cdr3_aa: CASSLEGVGYTF
cdr3_nt: TGTGCCAGCAGCTTAGAGGGGGTTGGCTACACCTTC

clone_size: -
j_call: TRBJ2-1
v_call: TRBV5-1
d_call: -
cdr3_aa: CASSLDPSRPYNEQFF
cdr3_nt: TGCGCCAGCAGCTTGGATCCGTCCAGGCCCTACAATGAGCAGTTCTTC

clone_size: -
j_call: TRBJ2-3
v_call: TRBV7-9
d_call: TRBD2
cdr3_aa: CASSLRAGGMRHTDTQYF
cdr3_nt: TGTGCCAGCAGCTTAAGAGCGGGGGGCATGAGACACACAGATACGCAGTATTTT

clone_size: -
j_call: TRBJ2-1
v_call: TRBV5-1
d_call: -
cdr3_aa: CASSLDSLYNEQFF
cdr3_nt: TGCGCCAGCAGCTTGGATAGCCTTTACAATGAGCAGTTCTTC

clone_size: once
j_call: TRBJ1-3
v_call: TRBV9
d_call: TRBD1
cdr3_aa: CASSRDSQSSGNTIYF
cdr3_nt: TGTGCCAGCAGCCGGGACAGTCAGAGCTCTGGAAACACCATATATTTT